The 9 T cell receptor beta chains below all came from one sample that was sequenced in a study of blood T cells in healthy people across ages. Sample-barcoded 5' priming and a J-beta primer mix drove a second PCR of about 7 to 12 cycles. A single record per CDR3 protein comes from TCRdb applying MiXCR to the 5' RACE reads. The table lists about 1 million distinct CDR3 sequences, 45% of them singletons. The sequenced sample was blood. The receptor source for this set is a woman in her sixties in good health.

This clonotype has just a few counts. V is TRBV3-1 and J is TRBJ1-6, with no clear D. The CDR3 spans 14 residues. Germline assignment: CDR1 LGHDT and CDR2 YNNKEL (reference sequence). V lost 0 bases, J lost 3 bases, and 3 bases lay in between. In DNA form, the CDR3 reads TGTGCCAGCAGCCAAGACGTCTATAATTCACCCCTCCACTTT. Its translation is CASSQDVYNSPLHF.

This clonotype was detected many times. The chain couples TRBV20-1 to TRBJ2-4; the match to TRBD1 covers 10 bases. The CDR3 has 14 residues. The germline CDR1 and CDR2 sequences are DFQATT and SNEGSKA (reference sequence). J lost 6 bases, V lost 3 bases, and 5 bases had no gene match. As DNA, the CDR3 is TGCAGTGCTAGTTTGGACAGGGGGACAAACATTCAGTACTTC. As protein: CSASLDRGTNIQYF.

The CDR3 bases are TGTGCCAGCAGAATTGGACAGCAAGAGACCCAGTACTTC. The encoded protein is CASRIGQQETQYF. J is TRBJ2-5 and V is TRBV7-9; perhaps TRBD1 as D (6 bases). The CDR3 spans 13 residues. The germline V and J ends were trimmed by 6 bases and 2 bases, with 10 bases remaining between them. Germline V gene data show CDR1 as SEHNR and CDR2 as FQNEAQ (reference sequence).

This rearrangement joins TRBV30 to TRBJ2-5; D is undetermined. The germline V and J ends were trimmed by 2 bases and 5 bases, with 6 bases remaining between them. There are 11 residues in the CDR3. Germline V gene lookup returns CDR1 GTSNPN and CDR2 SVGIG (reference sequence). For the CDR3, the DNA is TGTGCCTGGAGTTTAAAGGAGACCCAGTACTTC. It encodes CAWSLKETQYF.

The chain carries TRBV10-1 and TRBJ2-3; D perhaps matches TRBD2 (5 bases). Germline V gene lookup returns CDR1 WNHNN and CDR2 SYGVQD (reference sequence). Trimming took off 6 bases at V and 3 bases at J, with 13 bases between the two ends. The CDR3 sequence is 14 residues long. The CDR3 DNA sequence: TGCGCCAGCAGGGGAGTTAAGAGTACAGATACGCAGTATTTT. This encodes CASRGVKSTDTQYF.

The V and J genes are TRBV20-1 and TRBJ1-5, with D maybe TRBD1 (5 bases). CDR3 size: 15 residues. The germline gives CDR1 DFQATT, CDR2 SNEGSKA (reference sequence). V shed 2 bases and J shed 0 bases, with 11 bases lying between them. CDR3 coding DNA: TGCAGTGCTAGACCGGACATCTTTAGCAATCAGCCCCAGCATTTT. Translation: CSARPDIFSNQPQHF.

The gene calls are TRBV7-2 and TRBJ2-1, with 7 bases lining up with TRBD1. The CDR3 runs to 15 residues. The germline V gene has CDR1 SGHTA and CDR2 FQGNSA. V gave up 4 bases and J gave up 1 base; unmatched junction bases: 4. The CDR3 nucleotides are TGTGCCAGCAGCTCCCAGGGACAGTCCTACAATGAGCAGTTCTTC. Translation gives CASSSQGQSYNEQFF.

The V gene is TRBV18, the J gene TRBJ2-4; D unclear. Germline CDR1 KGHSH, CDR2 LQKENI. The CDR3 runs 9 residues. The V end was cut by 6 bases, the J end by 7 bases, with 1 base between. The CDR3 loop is CASSNIQYF. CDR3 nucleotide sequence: TGTGCCAGCTCCAACATTCAGTACTTC.

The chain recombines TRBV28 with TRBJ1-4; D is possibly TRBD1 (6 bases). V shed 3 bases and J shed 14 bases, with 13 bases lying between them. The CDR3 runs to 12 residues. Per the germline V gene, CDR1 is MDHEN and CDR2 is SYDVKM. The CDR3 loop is CASSFGTSGLFF. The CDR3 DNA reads TGTGCCAGCAGTTTCGGGACATCCGGGCTGTTTTTT.